This entry is about one T cell receptor beta chain. The antigen remains undetermined. These data come from a study of blood T cells in healthy people across ages. Points from the study as a whole: Relative to aged donors, long-lived donors carried more naive CD4+ cells and displayed higher diversity. Age advanced and TCR beta diversity per million T cells fell, roughly linearly.

Together with a sample-barcoded 5' primer, a J-beta primer mix was included in a second PCR lasting about 7 to 12 cycles. TCRdb recomputed calls from the 5' RACE reads with MiXCR, one row per CDR3 protein. The profile covers about 1.7 million distinct CDR3 sequences, with over 25% appearing a single time and 7.7% taken by the ten largest. Germline-derived CDR1 and CDR2 are SGDLS and YYNGEE. The V and J ends lost 4 bases and 4 bases respectively, with 15 bases between them. This CDR3 is 14 amino acids long. The J gene is TRBJ2-7, the V gene TRBV9; TRBD2 might be the D (6 bases). The TCR originated in a woman in her twenties or thirties in good health. Sequencing used blood. For the CDR3, the DNA is TGTGCCAGCAGCTTTCCCTGGGACTGGTACGAGCAGTACTTC. Translation gives CASSFPWDWYEQYF.